A single sample gave rise to the 23 T cell receptor beta chains below, sequenced in a study of blood T cell repertoires in COVID-19. TCRdb's copy holds only in-frame clones and misses some; the assay was immunoSEQ multiplex PCR. The sample shows 200,000 to 300,000 clones, 70% to 85% of them seen only once. Sequenced material: peripheral blood. These receptors all come from a woman older than 75 with acute or convalescent COVID-19.

Only a few counts were recorded for this clone. V and J are TRBV6-5 and TRBJ1-1; D might be TRBD1 (5 bases). Germline V CDR1 and CDR2: MNHEY, SVGAGI. The V end lost 6 bases, the J end lost 8 bases, and 13 bases lay between the germline ends. The CDR3 spans 12 residues. The CDR3 loop is CASRGGPPEAFF. In DNA form, the CDR3 reads TGTGCCAGCAGGGGGGGTCCACCCGAAGCTTTCTTT.

The CDR3 DNA reads TGTGCCAGCAGCGTAGGGACTAGCTTCTACGAGCAGTACTTC. Translating gives CASSVGTSFYEQYF. The chain carries TRBV9 and TRBJ2-7; the match to TRBD2 covers 8 bases. Germline CDR1 reads SGDLS; CDR2 reads YYNGEE. V lost 0 bases to trimming and J lost 3 bases; unmatched junction nucleotides: 2. The CDR3 spans 14 residues.

The chain recombines TRBV2 with TRBJ1-1; 11 bases map to TRBD1. The V and J ends lost 4 bases and 4 bases, in that order; junction bases with no gene match: 5. CDR1 SNHLY and CDR2 FYNNEI come from the germline V gene. There are 15 residues in the CDR3. CDR3 nucleotides: TGTGCCAGCAGTGCTACCGGGACAGGGGGCACTGAAGCTTTCTTT. Translation gives CASSATGTGGTEAFF. Full variable domain (remainder filled in from reference TRBV2 and TRBJ1-1): EPEVTQTPSHQVTQMGQEVILRCVPISNHLYFYWYRQILGQKVEFLVSFYNNEISEKSEIFDDQFSVERPDGSNFTLKIRSTKLEDSAMYFCASSATGTGGTEAFFGQGTRLTVV.

The J gene is TRBJ1-6, the V gene TRBV28; TRBD1 agrees at 7 bases. Trimming at V came to 10 bases and at J to 10 bases, leaving 13 bases not matched to a gene. The CDR3 spans 14 residues. Germline V gene data show CDR1 as MDHEN and CDR2 as SYDVKM. In nucleotides, the CDR3 is TGTGCCATCAACGGTCCCGGGACAGACTCACCCCTCCACTTT. It codes for CAINGPGTDSPLHF.

This clone was seen a few times. The chain uses TRBV30 and TRBJ2-1; 10 bases map to TRBD2. CDR1 is GTSNPN and CDR2 is SVGIG in the germline V gene (reference sequence). With V trimmed by 6 bases and J by 7 bases, 6 bases remained unmatched. The CDR3 covers 13 residues. The CDR3 region is CACASGGRNEQFF. The CDR3 nucleotides are TGTGCCTGCGCTAGCGGGGGCCGTAATGAGCAGTTCTTC.

This clone has just one count. V gene TRBV18 combines with J gene TRBJ2-7; tentative D call: TRBD2 (6 bases). The CDR3 extends over 13 amino acids. Germline-derived CDR1 and CDR2 are KGHSH and LQKENI. Deletions cut 3 bases from V and 3 bases from J, with 9 bases between. The CDR3 sequence: CASSPRGLYEQYF. CDR3 nucleotide sequence: TGTGCCAGCTCACCTCGGGGACTCTACGAGCAGTACTTC. The variable domain in full, completed from reference TRBV18 and TRBJ2-7, reads NAGVMQNPRHLVRRRGQEARLRCSPMKGHSHVYWYRQLPEEGLKFMVYLQKENIIDESGMPKERFSAEFPKEGPSILRIQQVVRGDSAAYFCASSPRGLYEQYFGPGTRLTVT.

This clone was observed many times. This chain connects TRBV7-8 to TRBJ2-7; D might be TRBD1 (6 bases). CDR3 length: 13 amino acids. Trimming left V 4 bases short and J 2 bases short, with 9 bases between. The germline V gene encodes CDR1 SGHVS and CDR2 FQNEAQ. The DNA of the CDR3 is TGTGCCAGCAGCTGGGGACAAACCTACGAGCAGTACTTC. Translating gives CASSWGQTYEQYF.

The chain recombines TRBV14 with TRBJ2-2; 7 bases line up with TRBD1. V was pared by 2 bases and J by 0 bases, with 3 bases of the junction left unmatched. The CDR3 totals 16 residues. The germline gives CDR1 SGHDN, CDR2 FVKESK. The CDR3 protein is CASSQWTGPNTGELFF. The DNA of the CDR3 is TGTGCCAGCAGCCAATGGACAGGACCGAACACCGGGGAGCTGTTTTTT.

This chain uses TRBV3-1 (or the pseudogene TRBV3-2) with TRBJ2-5; TRBD1 aligns across 9 bases. The CDR3 runs to 14 residues. The junction had 2 bases not matched to a gene; V was cut back by 1 base and J by 5 bases. Germline V CDR1 and CDR2: LGHDT, YNNKEL (reference sequence). The CDR3 nucleotides are TGTGCCAGCAGCCAAGTACAGGGGGCGGAGACCCAGTACTTC. Translation gives CASSQVQGAETQYF.

This clone was counted once. The chain recombines TRBV28 with TRBJ1-2; unclear D gene. V dropped 3 bases and J dropped 0 bases, with 14 bases sitting between them. Germline CDR1 MDHEN, CDR2 SYDVKM. The CDR3 runs to 16 residues. For the CDR3, the DNA is TGTGCCAGCAGTTTTAACATACAGAAGACTAACTATGGCTACACCTTC. Amino acids: CASSFNIQKTNYGYTF.

This clone was seen a single time. J is TRBJ2-1 and V is TRBV18; no definite D call. CDR1 is KGHSH and CDR2 is LQKENI in the germline V gene. Deletions cut 4 bases from V and 4 bases from J, with 14 bases between. The length of the CDR3 is 15 residues. Written as DNA, the CDR3 is TGTGCCAGCTCACAGACAAAAGTCCCTTACAATGAGCAGTTCTTC. Encoded protein: CASSQTKVPYNEQFF.

V and J are TRBV21-1 and TRBJ2-7; TRBD1 is taken as the D call from the table, unchecked against the DNA. TRBV21-1 is labeled a pseudogene. The CDR3 totals 16 residues. In DNA form, the CDR3 reads TGTGCCAGCAGCAAATTAGACACGCTGAGCTCCTACGAGCAGTACTTC. Translation: CASSKLDTLSSYEQYF.

This chain connects TRBV11-1 to TRBJ1-1; perhaps TRBD1 as D (5 bases). The CDR3 length is 13 residues. V lost 1 base and J 6 bases, leaving 9 bases between the germline ends. Germline V lookup: CDR1 SGHAT, CDR2 FQDESV (reference sequence). The CDR3 coding sequence is TGTGCCAGCAGCTTAGAGGGAGGGGCTGAAGCTTTCTTT. Amino acids: CASSLEGGAEAFF.

The J gene is TRBJ1-3, the V gene TRBV18; D is perhaps TRBD1 (5 bases). V was clipped by 0 bases and J by 4 bases, with 13 bases between them. CDR1 is KGHSH, CDR2 LQKENI, per germline. The CDR3 loop spans 16 amino acids. The CDR3 here is CASSPPEGALGNTIYF. For the CDR3, the DNA is TGTGCCAGCTCACCACCGGAAGGGGCCCTCGGAAACACCATATATTTT.

The V call is TRBV5-1, the J call TRBJ1-1; 8 bases are shared with TRBD1. Per the germline V gene, CDR1 is SGHRS and CDR2 is YFSETQ. V lost 4 bases, J lost 4 bases, and 6 bases stayed unmatched. The CDR3 is 14 residues long. CDR3 region: CASSDPTGVTEAFF. In DNA form, the CDR3 reads TGCGCCAGCAGCGATCCGACAGGGGTCACTGAAGCTTTCTTT.

The chain employs TRBV19 and TRBJ1-5; weak D call: TRBD1 (5 bases). In germline, CDR1 is LNHDA, CDR2 SQIVND (reference sequence). The CDR3 runs to 13 residues. The germline V and J ends were trimmed by 2 bases and 5 bases, with 7 bases remaining between them. The chain's CDR3 is CASSIQGDQPQHF. The CDR3 DNA reads as TGTGCCAGTAGTATACAGGGTGATCAGCCCCAGCATTTT.

This chain connects TRBV18 to TRBJ1-5; TRBD1 aligns across 9 bases. The CDR3 is 14 residues long. Germline-derived CDR1 and CDR2 are KGHSH and LQKENI. The ends lost 4 bases at V and 6 bases at J; junction bases unmatched: 4. Here the CDR3 DNA reads TGTGCCAGCTCACGGGACAGGGTGGGTCAGCCCCAGCATTTT. Amino acids: CASSRDRVGQPQHF.

For this clone: At one end, the junction sequence differs from germline, possibly due to a read error. The genes are TRBV6-6 and TRBJ1-5; unclear D gene. Germline-derived CDR1 and CDR2 are MNHNY and SVGAGI (reference sequence). CDR3 length: 13 residues. Here the CDR3 DNA reads TGTGCCAGCATGAGGGCCGGCAACCAGCCCCAGCATTTT. Translation gives CASMRAGNQPQHF.

The rearrangement joins TRBV18 to TRBJ2-1; 11 nucleotides align to TRBD2. V lost 3 bases and J lost 9; bases outside the gene matches: 7. Germline V CDR1 and CDR2: KGHSH, LQKENI. The CDR3 is made up of 15 amino acids. CDR3 amino acids: CASSPRLAGPLEQFF. The CDR3 coding sequence is TGTGCCAGCTCACCTAGACTAGCGGGGCCCCTTGAGCAGTTCTTC. The whole variable domain, remainder taken from reference TRBV18 and TRBJ2-1, is NAGVMQNPRHLVRRRGQEARLRCSPMKGHSHVYWYRQLPEEGLKFMVYLQKENIIDESGMPKERFSAEFPKEGPSILRIQQVVRGDSAAYFCASSPRLAGPLEQFFGPGTRLTVL.

The chain couples TRBV18 to TRBJ1-3; 11 bases are shared with TRBD1. J was trimmed by 4 bases and V by 5 bases; bases with no gene match: 10. CDR3 length equals 17 residues. The germline CDR1 and CDR2 sequences are KGHSH and LQKENI. The CDR3 sequence: CASSTDRGLLAGNTIYF. CDR3 coding DNA: TGTGCCAGCTCAACGGACAGGGGGCTCCTGGCCGGAAACACCATATATTTT.

The table lists this clone with a few counts. The chain combines TRBV2 with TRBJ1-1; D is unclear. CDR3 size: 13 residues. V lost 4 bases to trimming and J lost 3 bases, with 9 bases between them. The V gene's germline CDR1 is SNHLY and CDR2 FYNNEI. The CDR3 coding sequence is TGTGCCAGCAGTGGGGCACCGTACACTGAAGCTTTCTTT. This sequence encodes CASSGAPYTEAFF.

Sample share makes this clone large. The V call is TRBV5-4, the J call TRBJ2-1; 11 bases are shared with TRBD2. The J segment lost 4 bases and the V segment lost 4 bases, leaving 10 bases of the junction unmatched. This CDR3 is 17 amino acids long. CDR1 is SGHNT and CDR2 is YYREEE in the germline V gene (reference sequence). CDR3 amino acids: CASSPGDSGGVYNEQFF. The DNA for the CDR3 is TGTGCCAGCAGCCCCGGGGATAGCGGGGGGGTTTACAATGAGCAGTTCTTC. Combining the CDR3 with reference TRBV5-4 and TRBJ2-1 gives the whole variable domain ETGVTQSPTHLIKTRGQQVTLRCSSQSGHNTVSWYQQALGQGPQFIFQYYREEENGRGNFPPRFSGLQFPNYSSELNVNALELDDSALYLCASSPGDSGGVYNEQFFGPGTRLTVL.

This clone was picked up a small number of times. The gene calls are TRBV7-2 and TRBJ2-7; possible D gene TRBD1, 5 bases. Trimming pared 1 base from V and 7 bases from J, leaving 17 bases between. The CDR3 covers 15 residues. CDR1 and CDR2 from the germline V gene are SGHTA and FQGNSA. CDR3 loop: CASSLDGAAGFEQYF. In nucleotides, the CDR3 is TGTGCCAGCAGCTTAGATGGTGCCGCAGGGTTTGAGCAGTACTTC.